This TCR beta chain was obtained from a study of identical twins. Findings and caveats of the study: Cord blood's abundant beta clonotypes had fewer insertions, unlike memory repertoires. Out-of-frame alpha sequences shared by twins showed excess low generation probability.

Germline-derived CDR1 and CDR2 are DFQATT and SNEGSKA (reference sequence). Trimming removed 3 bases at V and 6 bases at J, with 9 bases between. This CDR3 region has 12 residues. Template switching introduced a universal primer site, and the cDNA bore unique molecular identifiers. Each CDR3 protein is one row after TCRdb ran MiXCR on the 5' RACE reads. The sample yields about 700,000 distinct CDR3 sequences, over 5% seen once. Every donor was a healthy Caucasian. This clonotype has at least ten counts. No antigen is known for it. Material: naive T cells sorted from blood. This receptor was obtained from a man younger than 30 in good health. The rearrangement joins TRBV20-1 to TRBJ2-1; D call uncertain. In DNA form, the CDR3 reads TGCAGTGCTAGTATCCTAACCAATGAGCAGTTCTTC. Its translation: CSASILTNEQFF.